This T cell receptor beta chain was sequenced during a study of T-cell reconstitution after alpha-beta-depleted transplantation in children. Regarding this clonotype: The antigen is not known.

A library of TCRbeta sequences, prepared with unique molecular identifiers, was generated. MiXCR, run by TCRdb on the PCR reads, gives a single entry per CDR3 protein. The sample lists 670,000 or so distinct CDR3 sequences, around 12% occurring once. The CDR3 loop spans 16 amino acids. Per germline, CDR1 SGHRS and CDR2 YFSETQ. With V trimmed by 4 bases and J by 1 base, 10 bases remained unmatched. Findings of the study overall: Reports say that about two months after transplant, the alpha-beta T cells came out of several hundred graft clones that had expanded. Newly produced T cells mostly accounted for T-cell counts and diversity one year post-transplant. Surviving thymic progenitors and recipient T cells were the source of high TCRbeta diversity at day 60 in some patients.

This sequence joins TRBV5-1 and TRBJ1-1; 7 nucleotides align to TRBD1. Specimen: PBMCs, collected before TCRalphabeta/CD19-depleted stem cell transplant. The clonotype comes from a girl aged 2 to 9 with congenital amegakaryocytic thrombocytopenia, due to receive a stem cell transplant. The CDR3 DNA sequence: TGCGCCAGCAGCCCGTGGACAGGCTCCGAGAACACTGAAGCTTTCTTT. It yields the protein CASSPWTGSENTEAFF.